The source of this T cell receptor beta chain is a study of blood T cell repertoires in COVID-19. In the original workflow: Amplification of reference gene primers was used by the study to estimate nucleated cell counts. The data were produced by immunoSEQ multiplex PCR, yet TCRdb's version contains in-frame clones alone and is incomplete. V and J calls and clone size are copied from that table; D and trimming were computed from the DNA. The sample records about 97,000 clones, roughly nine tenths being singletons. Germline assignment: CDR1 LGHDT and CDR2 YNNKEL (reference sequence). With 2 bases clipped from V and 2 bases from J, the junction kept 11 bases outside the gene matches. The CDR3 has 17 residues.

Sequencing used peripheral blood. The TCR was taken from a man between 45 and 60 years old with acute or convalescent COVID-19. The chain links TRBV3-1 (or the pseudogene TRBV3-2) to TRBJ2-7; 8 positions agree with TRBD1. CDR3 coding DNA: TGTGCCAGCAGCCAAATGTCGGGTGGACAGGGAGCCTACGAGCAGTACTTC. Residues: CASSQMSGGQGAYEQYF.